This TCR beta chain comes out of a study of blood T cell repertoires in COVID-19. Study context: Sites in the United States, Italy and Spain provided acute and convalescent COVID-19 samples.

In germline, CDR1 is GTSNPN, CDR2 SVGIG (reference sequence). The CDR3 has 16 residues. J was trimmed by 9 bases and V by 6 bases; bases with no gene match: 15. The Seattle patients joined while their infection was active and were tracked longitudinally afterward. Study processing details: Nucleated cell counts were estimated from reference gene primer amplification. Assay: immunoSEQ multiplex PCR; the TCRdb copy retains only in-frame clones and omits some. The D gene and trimming were derived from the DNA, and the V and J assignments and clone size from that table. The sample includes over 200,000 clones, more than 85% of them seen just once.

The chain has TRBV30 and TRBJ1-6; 9 nucleotides agree with TRBD1. The origin of this receptor is a man in his 60s with COVID-19, enrolled during active disease. Sample: peripheral blood. The CDR3 spells CACTGQGRGMGSPLHF. The CDR3 nucleotides are TGTGCCTGCACGGGACAGGGCCGGGGGATGGGTTCACCCCTCCACTTT. The variable domain in full, completed from reference TRBV30 and TRBJ1-6, reads SQTIHQWPATLVQPVGSPLSLECTVEGTSNPNLYWYRQAAGRGLQLLFYSVGIGQISSEVPQNLSASRPQDRQFILSSKKLLLSDSGFYLCACTGQGRGMGSPLHFGNGTRLTVT.